This is a list of T cell receptor beta chains from one sample in a study of T-cell reconstitution after alpha-beta-depleted transplantation in children. MiXCR, applied by TCRdb to the PCR reads, yields one record per CDR3 protein. The table has about 600,000 distinct CDR3 sequences, around 13% seen once. Sequenced material: PBMCs, mostly from graft donor cells, taken 360 days after TCRalphabeta/CD19-depleted stem cell transplant. Receptor source: a male patient between 10 and 17 years old who had a stem cell transplant for acute myeloid leukemia, so the T cells may come from the graft donor. Each CDR3 is given with its conserved first and last residue. The D gene is left open where the match is weak. The listing skips clone size in some rows; elsewhere it reads once, few, many or a size class.

D	J	V	size	DNA	CDR3
TRBD2	TRBJ2-1	TRBV5-1	few	TGCGCCAGCAGCATTAGCGGGAGGGTGCATGAGCAGTTCTTC	CASSISGRVHEQFF
-	TRBJ2-3	TRBV20-1	few	TGCAGTGCTAGAGCTGGGGTGGCAGATACGCAGTATTTT	CSARAGVADTQYF
-	TRBJ2-7	TRBV12-3/TRBV12-4	many	TGTGCCAGCAGTTTAGAACGGGCCTACGAGCAGTACTTC	CASSLERAYEQYF
-	TRBJ2-1	TRBV6-5	-	TGTGCCAGCAGTTCGATAGCGAGAAAGATAGGTGAGCAGTTCTTC	CASSSIARKIGEQFF
-	TRBJ1-6	TRBV20-1	-	TGCAGTGCTAGAGATAAGGGGACAACTATCGGGTTT	CSARDKGTTIGF
TRBD2	TRBJ2-3	TRBV7-2	few	TGTGCCAGCAGCTTAGGGCTAGCGGGAGGGCCTCGCACAGATACGCAGTATTTT	CASSLGLAGGPRTDTQYF
-	TRBJ2-5	TRBV20-1	many	TGCAGTGCTAGATCCCAGACGGGGGAGACCCAGTACTTC	CSARSQTGETQYF
TRBD2	TRBJ2-7	TRBV7-9	-	TGTGCCAGCAGCTTCCCTTTAGCGGGAGGGGGGGAGCAGTACTTC	CASSFPLAGGGEQYF
-	TRBJ2-3	TRBV20-1	few	TGCAGTGCTAGAGCCCACCCTCCCAGGGATGTCACAGATACGCAGTATTTT	CSARAHPPRDVTDTQYF
-	TRBJ2-3	TRBV7-9	few	TGTGCCAGCAGCAGCCCGACGGGAATGAGGACAGATACGCAGTATTTT	CASSSPTGMRTDTQYF
TRBD1	TRBJ2-1	TRBV5-1	-	TGCGCCAGCAGCCCCGGACAGGGGATCTATGAGCAGTTCTTC	CASSPGQGIYEQFF
-	TRBJ2-4	TRBV12-1	-	TGTGCCAGCAGCTACCGGACTAGCGGGAGGGCCCGGGTAGCCAAAAACATTCAGTACTTC	CASSYRTSGRARVAKNIQYF
TRBD2	TRBJ2-7	TRBV6-5	-	TGTGCCAGCAGTTACAGCCCAAAGGGACTAGCGGGAACACTGCAGTACTTC	CASSYSPKGLAGTLQYF
TRBD1	TRBJ2-1	TRBV12-3/TRBV12-4	-	TGTGCCAGCAGCAAAACCGGGACAGGGGGCAATGAGCAGTTCTTC	CASSKTGTGGNEQFF
TRBD1	TRBJ2-3	TRBV4-3	many	TGCGCCAGCAGCCGAGGACAGGGGGTCGGCACAGATACGCAGTATTTT	CASSRGQGVGTDTQYF